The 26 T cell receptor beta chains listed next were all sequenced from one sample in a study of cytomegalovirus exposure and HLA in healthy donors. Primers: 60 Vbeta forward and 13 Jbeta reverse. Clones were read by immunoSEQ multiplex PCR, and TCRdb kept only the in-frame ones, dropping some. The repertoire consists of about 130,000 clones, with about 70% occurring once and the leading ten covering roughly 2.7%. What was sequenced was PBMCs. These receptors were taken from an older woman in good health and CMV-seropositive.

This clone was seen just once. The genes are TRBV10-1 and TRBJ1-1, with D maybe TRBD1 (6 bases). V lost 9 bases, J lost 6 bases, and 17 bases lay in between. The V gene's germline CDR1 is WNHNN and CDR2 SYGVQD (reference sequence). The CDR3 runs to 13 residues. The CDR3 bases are TGCGCCAGTTCGGACAGTAAGTTCCCTGAAGCTTTCTTT. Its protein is CASSDSKFPEAFF.

The CDR3 reads CASSLKGTGLDGYTF. The DNA of the CDR3 is TGTGCCAGCAGTTTAAAAGGGACAGGGTTGGATGGCTACACCTTC. The J gene is TRBJ1-2, the V gene TRBV27, with 9 bases matching TRBD1. The length of the CDR3 is 15 residues. V lost 2 bases and J lost 6; bases outside the gene matches: 7. Germline values: CDR1 MNHEY, CDR2 SMNVEV (reference sequence).

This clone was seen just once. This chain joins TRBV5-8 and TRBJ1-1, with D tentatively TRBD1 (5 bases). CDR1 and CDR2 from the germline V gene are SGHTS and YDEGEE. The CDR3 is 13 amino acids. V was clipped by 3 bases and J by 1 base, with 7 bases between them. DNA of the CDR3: TGTGCCAGCAGCTACACAGGGAACACTGAAGCTTTCTTT. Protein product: CASSYTGNTEAFF.

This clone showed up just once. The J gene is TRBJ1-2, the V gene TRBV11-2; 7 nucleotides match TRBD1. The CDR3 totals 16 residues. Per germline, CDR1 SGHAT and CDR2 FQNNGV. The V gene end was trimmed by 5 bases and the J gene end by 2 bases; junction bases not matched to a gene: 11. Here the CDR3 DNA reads TGTGCCAGCAGCCGGGACAGTCTAACTCCCAACTATGGCTACACCTTC. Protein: CASSRDSLTPNYGYTF. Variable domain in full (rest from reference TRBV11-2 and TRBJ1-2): EAGVAQSPRYKIIEKRQSVAFWCNPISGHATLYWYQQILGQGPKLLIQFQNNGVVDDSQLPKDRFSAERLKGVDSTLKIQPAKLEDSAVYLCASSRDSLTPNYGYTFGSGTRLTVV.

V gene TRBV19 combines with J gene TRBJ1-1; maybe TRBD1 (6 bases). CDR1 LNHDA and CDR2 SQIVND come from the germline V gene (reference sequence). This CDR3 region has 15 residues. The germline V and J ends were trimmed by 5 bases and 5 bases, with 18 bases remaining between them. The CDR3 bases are TGTGCCAGTAGTTCACGATGGGACATTCGGACTGAAGCTTTCTTT. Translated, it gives CASSSRWDIRTEAFF.

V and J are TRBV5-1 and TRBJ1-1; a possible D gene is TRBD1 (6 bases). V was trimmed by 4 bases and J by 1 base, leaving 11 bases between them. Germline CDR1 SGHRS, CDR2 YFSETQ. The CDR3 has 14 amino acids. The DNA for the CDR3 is TGCGCCAGCAGCATGGACAGATCGAACACTGAAGCTTTCTTT. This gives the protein CASSMDRSNTEAFF.

CDR3 sequence (DNA): TGCGCCAGCAGGCCGACAGGGGGCCTGGAGGGCTACACCTTC. This encodes CASRPTGGLEGYTF. The chain links TRBV5-1 to TRBJ1-2, with 10 bases that match TRBD1. The germline CDR1 and CDR2 sequences are SGHRS and YFSETQ. With V trimmed by 5 bases and J by 8 bases, 9 bases remained unmatched. This CDR3 has 14 amino acids.

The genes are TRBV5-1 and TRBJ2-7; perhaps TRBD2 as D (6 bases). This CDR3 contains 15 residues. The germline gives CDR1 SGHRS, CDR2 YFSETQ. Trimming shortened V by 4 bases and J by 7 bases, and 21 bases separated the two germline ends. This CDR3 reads CASSDLRAGTSEQYF. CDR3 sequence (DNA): TGCGCCAGCAGCGACCTCCGAGCAGGGACTTCAGAGCAGTACTTC.

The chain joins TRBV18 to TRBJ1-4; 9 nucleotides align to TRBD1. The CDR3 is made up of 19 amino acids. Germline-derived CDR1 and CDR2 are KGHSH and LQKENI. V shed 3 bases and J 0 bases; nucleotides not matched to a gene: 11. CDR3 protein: CASSPPRGQGTATNEKLFF. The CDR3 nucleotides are TGTGCCAGCTCACCCCCCCGCGGACAGGGGACGGCAACTAATGAAAAACTGTTTTTT. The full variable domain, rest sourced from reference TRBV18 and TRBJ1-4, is NAGVMQNPRHLVRRRGQEARLRCSPMKGHSHVYWYRQLPEEGLKFMVYLQKENIIDESGMPKERFSAEFPKEGPSILRIQQVVRGDSAAYFCASSPPRGQGTATNEKLFFGSGTQLSVL.

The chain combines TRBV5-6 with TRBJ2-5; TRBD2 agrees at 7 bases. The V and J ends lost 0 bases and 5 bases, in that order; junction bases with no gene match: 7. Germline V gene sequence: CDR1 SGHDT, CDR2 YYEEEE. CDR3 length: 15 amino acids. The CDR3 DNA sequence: TGTGCCAGCAGCTTGGTCGGGGAGGGTAGGGAGACCCAGTACTTC. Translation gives CASSLVGEGRETQYF. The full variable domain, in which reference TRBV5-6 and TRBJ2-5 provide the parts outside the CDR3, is DAGVTQSPTHLIKTRGQQVTLRCSPKSGHDTVSWYQQALGQGPQFIFQYYEEEERQRGNFPDRFSGHQFPNYSSELNVNALLLGDSALYLCASSLVGEGRETQYFGPGTRLLVL.

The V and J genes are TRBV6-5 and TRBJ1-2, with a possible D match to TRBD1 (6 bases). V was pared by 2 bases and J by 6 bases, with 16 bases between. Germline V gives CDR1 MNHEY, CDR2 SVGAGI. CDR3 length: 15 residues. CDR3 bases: TGTGCCAGCAGTTACGCCCTGGACAGAGGGGATGGCTACACCTTC. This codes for CASSYALDRGDGYTF.

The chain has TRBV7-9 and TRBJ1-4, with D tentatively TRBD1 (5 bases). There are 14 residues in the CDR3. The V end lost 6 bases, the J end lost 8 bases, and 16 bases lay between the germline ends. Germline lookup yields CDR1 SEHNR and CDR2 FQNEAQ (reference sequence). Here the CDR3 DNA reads TGTGCCAGCAGAGTAGACAGAGTTGGGGAAAAACTGTTTTTT. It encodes CASRVDRVGEKLFF. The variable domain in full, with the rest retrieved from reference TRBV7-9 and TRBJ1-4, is DTGVSQNPRHKITKRGQNVTFRCDPISEHNRLYWYRQTLGQGPEFLTYFQNEAQLEKSRLLSDRFSAERPKGSFSTLEIQRTEQGDSAMYLCASRVDRVGEKLFFGSGTQLSVL.

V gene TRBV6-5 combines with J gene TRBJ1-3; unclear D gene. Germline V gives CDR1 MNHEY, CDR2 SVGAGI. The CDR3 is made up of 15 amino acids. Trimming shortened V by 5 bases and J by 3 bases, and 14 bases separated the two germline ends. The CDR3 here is CASSRRGEVGNTIYF. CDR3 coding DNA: TGTGCCAGCAGTCGGCGGGGTGAAGTTGGAAACACCATATATTTT.

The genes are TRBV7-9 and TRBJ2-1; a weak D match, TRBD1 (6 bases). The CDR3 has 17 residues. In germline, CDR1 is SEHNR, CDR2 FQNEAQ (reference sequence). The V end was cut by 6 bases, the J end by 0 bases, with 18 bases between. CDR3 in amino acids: CASRQNLRGSSYNEQFF. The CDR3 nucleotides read TGTGCCAGCAGGCAAAATCTCAGGGGAAGCTCCTACAATGAGCAGTTCTTC.

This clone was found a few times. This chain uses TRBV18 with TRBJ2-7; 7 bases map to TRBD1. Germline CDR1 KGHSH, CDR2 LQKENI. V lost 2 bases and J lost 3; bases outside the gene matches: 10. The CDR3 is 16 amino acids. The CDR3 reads CASSPNRGVGNYEQYF. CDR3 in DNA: TGTGCCAGCTCACCAAACAGGGGAGTGGGAAACTACGAGCAGTACTTC. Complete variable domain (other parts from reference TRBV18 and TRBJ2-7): NAGVMQNPRHLVRRRGQEARLRCSPMKGHSHVYWYRQLPEEGLKFMVYLQKENIIDESGMPKERFSAEFPKEGPSILRIQQVVRGDSAAYFCASSPNRGVGNYEQYFGPGTRLTVT.

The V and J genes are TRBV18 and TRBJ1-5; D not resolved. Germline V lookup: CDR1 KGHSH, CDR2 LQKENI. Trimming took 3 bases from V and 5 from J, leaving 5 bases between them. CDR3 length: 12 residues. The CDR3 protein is CASSPGDQPQHF. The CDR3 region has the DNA TGTGCCAGCTCACCCGGGGATCAGCCCCAGCATTTT. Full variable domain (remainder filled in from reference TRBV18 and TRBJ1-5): NAGVMQNPRHLVRRRGQEARLRCSPMKGHSHVYWYRQLPEEGLKFMVYLQKENIIDESGMPKERFSAEFPKEGPSILRIQQVVRGDSAAYFCASSPGDQPQHFGDGTRLSIL.

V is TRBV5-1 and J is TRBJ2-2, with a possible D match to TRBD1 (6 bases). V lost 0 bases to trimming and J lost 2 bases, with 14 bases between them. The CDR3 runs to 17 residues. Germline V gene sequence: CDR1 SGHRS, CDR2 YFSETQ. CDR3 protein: CASSLVGGTPNTGELFF. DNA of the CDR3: TGCGCCAGCAGCTTGGTTGGTGGGACACCAAACACCGGGGAGCTGTTTTTT. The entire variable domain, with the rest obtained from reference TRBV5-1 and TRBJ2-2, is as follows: KAGVTQTPRYLIKTRGQQVTLSCSPISGHRSVSWYQQTPGQGLQFLFEYFSETQRNKGNFPGRFSGRQFSNSRSEMNVSTLELGDSALYLCASSLVGGTPNTGELFFGEGSRLTVL.

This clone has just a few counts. CDR3 in DNA: TGTGCCATCAGTCACCAGTCAGCCAAAAACATTCAGTACTTC. Encoded protein: CAISHQSAKNIQYF. The chain combines TRBV10-3 with TRBJ2-4; the D is unclear. The CDR3 consists of 14 residues. Germline lookup yields CDR1 ENHRY and CDR2 SYGVKD. The V end lost 5 bases, the J end lost 0 bases, and 8 bases lay between the germline ends.

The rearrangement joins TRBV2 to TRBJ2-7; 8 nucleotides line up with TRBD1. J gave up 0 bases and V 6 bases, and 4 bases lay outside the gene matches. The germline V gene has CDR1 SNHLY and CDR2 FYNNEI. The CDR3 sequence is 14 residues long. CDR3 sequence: CASRDRESSYEQYF. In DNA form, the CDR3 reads TGTGCCAGCAGGGACAGGGAGAGCTCCTACGAGCAGTACTTC.

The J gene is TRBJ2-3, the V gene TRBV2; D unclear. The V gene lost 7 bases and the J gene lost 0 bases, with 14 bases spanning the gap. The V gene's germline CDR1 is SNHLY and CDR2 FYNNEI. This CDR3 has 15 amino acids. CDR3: CASIPLSFSTDTQYF. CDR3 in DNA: TGTGCCAGCATTCCGCTAAGTTTTAGCACAGATACGCAGTATTTT.

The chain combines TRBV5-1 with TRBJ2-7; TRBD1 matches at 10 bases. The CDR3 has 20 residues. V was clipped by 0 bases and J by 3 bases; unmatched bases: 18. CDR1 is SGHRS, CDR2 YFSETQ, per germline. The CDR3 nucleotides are TGCGCCAGCAGCTTGGTAGGCGGCATATCTCACCGGGACAGGGGCTACGAGCAGTACTTC. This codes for CASSLVGGISHRDRGYEQYF.

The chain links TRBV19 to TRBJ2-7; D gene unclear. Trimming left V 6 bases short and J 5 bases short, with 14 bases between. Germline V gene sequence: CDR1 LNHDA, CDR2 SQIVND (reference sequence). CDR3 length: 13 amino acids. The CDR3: CASRDTPFHEQYF. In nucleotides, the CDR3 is TGTGCCAGTAGAGACACTCCGTTCCACGAGCAGTACTTC. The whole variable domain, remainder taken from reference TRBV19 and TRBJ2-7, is DGGITQSPKYLFRKEGQNVTLSCEQNLNHDAMYWYRQDPGQGLRLIYYSQIVNDFQKGDIAEGYSVSREKKESFPLTVTSAQKNPTAFYLCASRDTPFHEQYFGPGTRLTVT.

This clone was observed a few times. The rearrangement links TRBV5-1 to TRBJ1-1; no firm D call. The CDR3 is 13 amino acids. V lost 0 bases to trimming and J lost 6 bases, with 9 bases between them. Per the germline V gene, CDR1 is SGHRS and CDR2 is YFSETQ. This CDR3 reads CASSLVPAAEAFF. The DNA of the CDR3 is TGCGCCAGCAGCTTGGTGCCCGCGGCTGAAGCTTTCTTT.

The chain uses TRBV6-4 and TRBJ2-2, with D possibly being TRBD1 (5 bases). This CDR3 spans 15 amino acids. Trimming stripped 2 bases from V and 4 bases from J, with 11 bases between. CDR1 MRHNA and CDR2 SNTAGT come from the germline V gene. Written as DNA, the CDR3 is TGTGCCAGCAGTGACAGGGGTTTGGCCACCGGGGAGCTGTTTTTT. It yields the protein CASSDRGLATGELFF.

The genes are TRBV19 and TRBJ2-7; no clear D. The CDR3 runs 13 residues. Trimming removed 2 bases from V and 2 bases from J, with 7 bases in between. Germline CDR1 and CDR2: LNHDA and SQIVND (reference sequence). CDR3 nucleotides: TGTGCCAGTAGTATAATACATCCCTACGAGCAGTACTTC. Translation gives CASSIIHPYEQYF.

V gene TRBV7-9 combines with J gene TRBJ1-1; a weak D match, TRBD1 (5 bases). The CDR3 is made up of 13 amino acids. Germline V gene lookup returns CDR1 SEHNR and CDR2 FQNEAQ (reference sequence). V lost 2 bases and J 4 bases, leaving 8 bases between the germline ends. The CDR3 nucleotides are TGTGCCAGCAGCTTACTAGGGGCCACTGAAGCTTTCTTT. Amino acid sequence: CASSLLGATEAFF.